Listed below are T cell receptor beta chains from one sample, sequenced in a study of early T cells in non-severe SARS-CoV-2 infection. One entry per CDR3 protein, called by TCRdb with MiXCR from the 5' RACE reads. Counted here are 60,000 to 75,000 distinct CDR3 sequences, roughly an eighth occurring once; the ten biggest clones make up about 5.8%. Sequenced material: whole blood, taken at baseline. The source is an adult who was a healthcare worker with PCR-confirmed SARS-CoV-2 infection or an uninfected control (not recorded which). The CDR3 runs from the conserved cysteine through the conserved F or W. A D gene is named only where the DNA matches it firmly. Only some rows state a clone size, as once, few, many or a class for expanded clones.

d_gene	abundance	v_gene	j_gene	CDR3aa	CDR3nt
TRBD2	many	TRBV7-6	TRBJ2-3	CASSSGLAATDTQYF	TGTGCCAGCAGCTCGGGACTAGCGGCCACAGATACGCAGTATTTT
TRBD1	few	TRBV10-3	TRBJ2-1	CAISDSGQGYNEQFF	TGTGCCATCAGTGACTCGGGACAGGGCTACAATGAGCAGTTCTTC
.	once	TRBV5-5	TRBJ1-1	CASSPSGISGYTEAFF	TGTGCCAGCAGCCCGTCGGGCATTTCGGGTTACACTGAAGCTTTCTTT
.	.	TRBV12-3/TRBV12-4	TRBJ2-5	CASSSGSRGRETQYF	TGTGCCAGCAGTTCCGGGTCTCGGGGTAGGGAGACCCAGTACTTC
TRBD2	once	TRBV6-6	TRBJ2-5	CASSYLLAGGETQYF	TGTGCCAGCAGTTATCTCCTAGCGGGGGGAGAGACCCAGTACTTC
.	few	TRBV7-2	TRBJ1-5	CASSPQTWGNQPQHF	TGTGCCAGCAGCCCCCAAACTTGGGGCAATCAGCCCCAGCATTTT
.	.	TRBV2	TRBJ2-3	CASGGANTDTQYF	TGTGCCAGCGGGGGGGCCAACACAGATACGCAGTATTTT
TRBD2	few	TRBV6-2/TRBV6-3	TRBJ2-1	CASSPRGTSGREFF	TGTGCCAGCAGCCCACGTGGGACTAGCGGGAGGGAATTCTTC
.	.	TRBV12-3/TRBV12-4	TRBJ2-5	CASSLVVSETQYF	TGTGCCAGCAGTTTAGTCGTTTCGGAGACCCAGTACTTC
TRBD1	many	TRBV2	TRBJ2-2	CASIETGYTGELFF	TGTGCCAGCATAGAGACAGGGTACACCGGGGAGCTGTTTTTT
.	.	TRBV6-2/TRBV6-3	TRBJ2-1	CASSRLIGATNSYNEQFF	TGTGCCAGCAGCCGACTAATTGGGGCGACGAATTCCTACAATGAGCAGTTCTTC
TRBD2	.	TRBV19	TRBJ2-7	CASSILAGGPGEQYF	TGTGCCAGTAGTATACTAGCGGGGGGGCCTGGCGAGCAGTACTTC
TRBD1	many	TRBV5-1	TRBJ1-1	CASGRQGGTEAFF	TGCGCCAGCGGAAGGCAGGGGGGCACTGAAGCTTTCTTT
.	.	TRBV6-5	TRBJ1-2	CASSSFSGEGYTF	TGTGCCAGCAGTTCTTTCTCAGGGGAAGGCTACACCTTC
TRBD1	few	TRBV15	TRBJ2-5	CATSRLGQGPQETQYF	TGTGCCACCAGCAGGCTGGGACAGGGGCCCCAAGAGACCCAGTACTTC
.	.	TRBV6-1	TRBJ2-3	CASCHGGLDTQYF	TGTGCCAGCTGCCACGGGGGCCTAGATACGCAGTATTTT
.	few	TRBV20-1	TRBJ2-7	CSATDLYEQYF	TGCAGTGCTACGGACCTCTACGAGCAGTACTTC
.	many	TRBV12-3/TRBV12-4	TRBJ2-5	CASSLARAGPQETQYF	TGTGCCAGCAGTTTGGCCCGAGCAGGGCCCCAAGAGACCCAGTACTTC
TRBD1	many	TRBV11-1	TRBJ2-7	CASNIQGAEEQYF	TGTGCCAGCAACATTCAGGGGGCGGAAGAGCAGTACTTC
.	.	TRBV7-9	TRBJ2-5	CASSYSSGQETQYF	TGTGCCAGCAGCTACTCATCCGGCCAAGAGACCCAGTACTTC
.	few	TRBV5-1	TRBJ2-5	CATARDHQETQYF	TGCGCCACCGCCCGGGACCATCAAGAGACCCAGTACTTC
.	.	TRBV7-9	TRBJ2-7	CASSLGSAYEQYF	TGTGCCAGCAGCTTAGGGAGCGCCTACGAGCAGTACTTC
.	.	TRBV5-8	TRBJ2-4	CASSFIRSLAKNIQYF	TGTGCCAGCAGCTTTATCCGGTCTCTAGCCAAAAACATTCAGTACTTC
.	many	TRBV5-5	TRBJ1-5	CASSLATEGPQHF	TGTGCCAGCAGCTTGGCCACCGAAGGGCCCCAGCATTTT
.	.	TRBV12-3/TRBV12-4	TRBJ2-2	CASSPTRTDLGAGELFF	TGTGCCAGCAGCCCGACTAGGACGGACCTAGGGGCCGGGGAGCTGTTTTTT
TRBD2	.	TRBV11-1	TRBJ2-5	CASTLSGGAETQYF	TGTGCCAGCACCCTTAGCGGGGGGGCCGAGACCCAGTACTTC
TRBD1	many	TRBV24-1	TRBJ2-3	CATSDPTQQGTTDTQYF	TGTGCCACCAGTGATCCTACACAACAGGGGACAACAGATACGCAGTATTTT